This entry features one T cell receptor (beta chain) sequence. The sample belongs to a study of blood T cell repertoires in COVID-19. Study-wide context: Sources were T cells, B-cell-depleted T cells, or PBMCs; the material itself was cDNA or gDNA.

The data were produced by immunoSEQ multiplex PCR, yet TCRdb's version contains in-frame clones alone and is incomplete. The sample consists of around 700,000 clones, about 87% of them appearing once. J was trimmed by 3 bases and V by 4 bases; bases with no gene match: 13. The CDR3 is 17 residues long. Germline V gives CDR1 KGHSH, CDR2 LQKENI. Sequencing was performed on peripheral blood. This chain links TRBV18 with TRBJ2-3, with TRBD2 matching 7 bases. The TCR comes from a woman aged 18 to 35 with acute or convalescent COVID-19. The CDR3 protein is CASSLTAPGLPTDTQYF. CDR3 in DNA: TGTGCCAGCTCACTGACCGCACCGGGACTACCTACAGATACGCAGTATTTT.